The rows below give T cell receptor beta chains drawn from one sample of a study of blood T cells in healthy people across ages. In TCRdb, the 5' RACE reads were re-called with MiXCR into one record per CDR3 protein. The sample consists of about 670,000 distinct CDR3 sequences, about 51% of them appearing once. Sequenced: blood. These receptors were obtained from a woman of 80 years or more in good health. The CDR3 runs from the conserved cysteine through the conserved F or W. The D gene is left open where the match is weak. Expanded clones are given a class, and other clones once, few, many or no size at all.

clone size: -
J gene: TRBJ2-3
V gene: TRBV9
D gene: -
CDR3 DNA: TGTGCCAGCAGCACGGCAGAGGGAAGAACAGATACGCAGTATTTT
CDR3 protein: CASSTAEGRTDTQYF

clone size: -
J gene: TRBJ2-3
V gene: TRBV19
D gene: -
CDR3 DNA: TGTGCCAGTAGTATTCTGAGGGGACGCACAGATACGCAGTATTTT
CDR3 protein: CASSILRGRTDTQYF

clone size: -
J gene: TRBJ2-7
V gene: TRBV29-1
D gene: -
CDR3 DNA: TGCAGCGTCTCAGCGGGCGCAGGGGACTACGAGCAGTACTTC
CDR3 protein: CSVSAGAGDYEQYF

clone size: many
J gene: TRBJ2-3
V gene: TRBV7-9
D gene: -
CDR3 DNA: TGTGCCAGCAGCCACGAACTAGATACGCAGTATTTT
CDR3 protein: CASSHELDTQYF

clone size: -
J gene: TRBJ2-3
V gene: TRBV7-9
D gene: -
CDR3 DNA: TGTGCCAGCAGCTTATGGGACCACACAGATACGCAGTATTTT
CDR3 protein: CASSLWDHTDTQYF

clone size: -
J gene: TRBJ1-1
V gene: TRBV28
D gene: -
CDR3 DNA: TGTGCCAGCATCTCCGCGCCCCCTATCACTGAAGCTTTCTTT
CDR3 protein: CASISAPPITEAFF

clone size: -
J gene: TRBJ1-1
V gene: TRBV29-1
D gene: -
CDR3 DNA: TGCAGCGTTGAGGCTTGGGACACTGAAGCTTTCTTT
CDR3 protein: CSVEAWDTEAFF

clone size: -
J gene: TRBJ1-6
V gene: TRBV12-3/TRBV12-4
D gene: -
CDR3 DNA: TGTGCCAGCAGGGTACAGGGCATGTATAATTCACCCCTCCACTTT
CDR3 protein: CASRVQGMYNSPLHF

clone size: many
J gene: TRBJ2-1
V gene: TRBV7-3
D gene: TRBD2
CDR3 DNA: TGTGCCAGCAGCTTAAGTGGGACTAGCGGGAGTATCGATGAGCAGTTCTTC
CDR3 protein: CASSLSGTSGSIDEQFF

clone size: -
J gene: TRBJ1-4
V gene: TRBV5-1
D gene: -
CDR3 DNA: TGCGCCAGCAGCTCCGGGACTAGCCTTGAAAAACTGTTTTTT
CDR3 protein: CASSSGTSLEKLFF

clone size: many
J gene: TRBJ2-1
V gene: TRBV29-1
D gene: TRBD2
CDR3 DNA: TGCAGCGTTGACGGAGCGGGAGGTACCAATGAGCAGTTCTTC
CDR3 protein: CSVDGAGGTNEQFF

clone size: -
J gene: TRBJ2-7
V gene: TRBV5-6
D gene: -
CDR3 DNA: TGTGCCAGCAGCTTGGATCGCAGGCCGTCCTACGAGCAGTACTTC
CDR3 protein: CASSLDRRPSYEQYF

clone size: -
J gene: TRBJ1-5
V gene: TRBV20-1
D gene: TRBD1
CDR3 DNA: TGCAGTGCTATTTCCGGGACAGGGAACTGGGATGGTAGTCAGCCCCAGCATTTT
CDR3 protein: CSAISGTGNWDGSQPQHF

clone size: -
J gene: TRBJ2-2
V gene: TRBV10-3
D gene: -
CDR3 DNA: TGTGCCATCAGTGAGTCCCCAGGCCGGAACACCGGGGAGCTGTTTTTT
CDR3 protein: CAISESPGRNTGELFF

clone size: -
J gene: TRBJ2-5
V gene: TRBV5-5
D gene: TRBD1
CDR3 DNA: TGTGCCAGCAGCTCTAACAGGGGGGAGCAGTACTTC
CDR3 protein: CASSSNRGEQYF

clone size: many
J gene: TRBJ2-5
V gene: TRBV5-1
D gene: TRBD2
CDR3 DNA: TGCGCCAGCAGCTTCACGACTAGCGGGAGTTTGGAGACCCAGTACTTC
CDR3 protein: CASSFTTSGSLETQYF

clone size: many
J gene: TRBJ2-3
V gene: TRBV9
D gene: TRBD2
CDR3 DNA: TGTGCCAGCAGCAAGGGGACTAGCGGGGGGACGGGCTTCACAGATACGCAGTATTTT
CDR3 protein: CASSKGTSGGTGFTDTQYF

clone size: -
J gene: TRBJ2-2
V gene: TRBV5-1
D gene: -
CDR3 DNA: TGCGCCAGCAGCACCTTAGGACGGGACACCGGGGAGCTGTTTTTT
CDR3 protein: CASSTLGRDTGELFF

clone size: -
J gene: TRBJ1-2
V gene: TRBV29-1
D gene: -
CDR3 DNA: TGCAGCGTTGAAGGGCAGAACTATGGCTACACCTTC
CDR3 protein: CSVEGQNYGYTF